This T cell receptor (beta chain) originates from a study of T-cell memory formation after mild COVID-19. The wider study: TCR clusters showed largely donor specificity.

This clonotype was seen a few times. After removal of 7 bases from V and 3 bases from J, the junction contained 6 bases not matched to a gene. The CDR3 length is 14 residues. It was 5'RACE with constant-segment primers that produced the TCR alpha and TCR beta cDNA libraries, which carried sample barcodes and UMIs. TCRdb processed the 5' RACE reads anew with MiXCR; each CDR3 protein has one entry. The data hold a few hundred thousand distinct CDR3 sequences, with less than 20% observed a single time. Sequencing was performed on PBMCs or a T cell subset sorted from them (not recorded which). The sequence came from a man between 18 and 35 years old who had mild COVID-19 (a few samples of this study predate the infection). Cell type and time point are not known. This rearrangement joins TRBV12-3 or TRBV12-4 to TRBJ2-1; 7 bases are a match to TRBD2. CDR3 coding DNA: TGTGCCAGCAACCAGCGGGGAGACTACAATGAGCAGTTCTTC. This codes for CASNQRGDYNEQFF.